These 14 T cell receptor beta chains came from one sample sequenced in a study of blood T cell repertoires in COVID-19. Data came from immunoSEQ multiplex PCR; TCRdb stores just in-frame clones and leaves some out. The top ten clones hold 1.3% of a sample with a few hundred thousand clones, 87% of them seen once. Sequences were obtained from PBMCs or T cells enriched from blood (not recorded which). These receptors all stem from a man between 25 and 39 years old who had recovered from COVID-19.

Note on this clone: The missing conserved phenylalanine or tryptophan at the end of this CDR3 makes a read error likely. The DNA is left out, because the CDR3 cannot be placed on it with certainty; the CDR3 is given as TCRdb lists it. The V gene is TRBV5-1, the J gene TRBJ2-4; the table names TRBD1, a call not compared with the DNA. The CDR3 region is 13 residues in length, termini included. Germline CDR1 SGHRS, CDR2 YFSETQ. The CDR3 here is CASSLEAGGDWFL.

The chain links TRBV19 to TRBJ1-6; D gene uncertain. The germline V gene has CDR1 LNHDA and CDR2 SQIVND (reference sequence). V lost 0 bases, J lost 16 bases, and 10 bases lay in between. CDR3 length: 12 residues. In nucleotides, the CDR3 is TGTGCCAGTAGTATAGATTCTTCAGTTCTCCACTTT. Encoded protein: CASSIDSSVLHF.

The gene calls are TRBV6-1 and TRBJ1-5; no clear D gene. The CDR3 has 15 residues. CDR1 is MNHNS and CDR2 is SASEGT in the germline V gene. V was trimmed by 2 bases and J by 3 bases, leaving 11 bases between them. The CDR3, as DNA: TGTGCCAGCAGTGAATGGGCAGACCTCAATCAGCCCCAGCATTTT. Protein sequence: CASSEWADLNQPQHF.

CDR3 sequence (DNA): TGTGCCAGCAGTGCTGACAGGGTAAATCAGCCCCAGCATTTT. Translation gives CASSADRVNQPQHF. This chain connects TRBV2 to TRBJ1-5; 7 nucleotides match TRBD1. With V trimmed by 4 bases and J by 4 bases, 4 bases remained unmatched. This CDR3 has 14 amino acids. The germline gives CDR1 SNHLY, CDR2 FYNNEI.

This rearrangement joins TRBV5-1 to TRBJ1-2, with D maybe TRBD1 (5 bases). CDR1 and CDR2 from the germline V gene are SGHRS and YFSETQ. The V gene lost 1 base and the J gene lost 3 bases, with 13 bases spanning the gap. The CDR3 totals 15 residues. CDR3 sequence (DNA): TGCGCCAGCAGCTTGAGGCAGGGAAGGGACTATGGCTACACCTTC. Its protein product is CASSLRQGRDYGYTF.

This clone was seen once. The genes are TRBV4-2 and TRBJ1-1; D is ambiguous. CDR1 and CDR2 from the germline V gene are LGHNA and YNFKEQ. With 1 base removed from V and 0 bases from J, the gap between germline ends came to 6 bases. The CDR3 runs to 14 residues. The DNA of the CDR3 is TGTGCCAGCAGCCAAGGCCAGATGAACACTGAAGCTTTCTTT. Residues: CASSQGQMNTEAFF.

As regards this clone: In the same sample, other DNA sequences code for this CDR3. This sequence joins TRBV19 and TRBJ2-7; D gene unclear. CDR1 is LNHDA, CDR2 SQIVND, per germline (reference sequence). V lost 1 base, J lost 4 bases, and 5 bases lay in between. This CDR3 has 12 residues. The CDR3, as DNA: TGTGCCAGTAGTATAGGCCGGTACGAGCAGTACTTC. As protein: CASSIGRYEQYF.

The chain employs TRBV5-6 and TRBJ2-2; D may be TRBD2 (5 bases). Germline CDR1 SGHDT, CDR2 YYEEEE. V was clipped by 7 bases and J by 2 bases, with 12 bases between them. This CDR3 has 14 amino acids. This chain's CDR3 is CASRTQTNTGELFF. CDR3 coding DNA: TGTGCCAGCCGGACTCAAACTAACACCGGGGAGCTGTTTTTT.

Comments on this clone: One junction end does not reproduce the germline sequence, and a read error may be involved. The gene calls are TRBV6-5 and TRBJ2-5, with TRBD1 matching over 9 bases. Germline assignment: CDR1 MNHEY and CDR2 SVGAGI. There are 15 residues in the CDR3. CDR3 residues: CASSDSGQGYETQYF. CDR3 coding DNA: TGTGCCAGCAGTGACTCGGGACAGGGCTACGAGACCCAGTACTTC.

The chain employs TRBV29-1 and TRBJ2-7, with TRBD1 matching over 8 bases. Unmatched junction bases numbered 7, after V lost 5 bases and J lost 1 base. CDR3 size: 14 residues. The V gene's germline CDR1 is SQVTM and CDR2 ANQGSEA. CDR3 sequence (DNA): TGCAGCGTTTCTGGACAGGGCTTTTCCTACGAGCAGTACTTC. It translates to CSVSGQGFSYEQYF.

This sequence joins TRBV5-1 and TRBJ1-4; D remains ambiguous. With 0 bases removed from V and 8 bases from J, the gap between germline ends came to 8 bases. CDR3 length equals 13 residues. Per the germline V gene, CDR1 is SGHRS and CDR2 is YFSETQ. CDR3 DNA: TGCGCCAGCAGCTTGGGCGGTGAAGAAAAACTGTTTTTT. This sequence encodes CASSLGGEEKLFF. The complete variable domain, with remaining parts taken from reference TRBV5-1 and TRBJ1-4, reads KAGVTQTPRYLIKTRGQQVTLSCSPISGHRSVSWYQQTPGQGLQFLFEYFSETQRNKGNFPGRFSGRQFSNSRSEMNVSTLELGDSALYLCASSLGGEEKLFFGSGTQLSVL.

The genes are TRBV25-1 and TRBJ1-3, with D uncertain. The V end was cut by 5 bases, the J end by 4 bases, with 15 bases between. Germline V gives CDR1 MGHDK, CDR2 SYGVNS. The CDR3 extends over 15 amino acids. As DNA, the CDR3 is TGTGCCAGCAGTCTCTTCCAGTCATCCGGAAACACCATATATTTT. Amino acid sequence: CASSLFQSSGNTIYF. Full variable domain (rest looked up from reference TRBV25-1 and TRBJ1-3): EADIYQTPRYLVIGTGKKITLECSQTMGHDKMYWYQQDPGMELHLIHYSYGVNSTEKGDLSSESTVSRIRTEHFPLTLESARPSHTSQYLCASSLFQSSGNTIYFGEGSWLTVV.

The J gene is TRBJ2-1, the V gene TRBV5-1; possible D gene TRBD1, 6 bases. Trimming removed 3 bases from V and 6 bases from J, with 13 bases in between. The CDR3 sequence is 14 residues long. Germline loops: CDR1 SGHRS, CDR2 YFSETQ. This CDR3 reads CASSWGTLGNEQFF. CDR3 DNA: TGCGCCAGCAGCTGGGGGACACTGGGCAATGAGCAGTTCTTC.

The chain couples TRBV5-4 to TRBJ2-5; TRBD2 is a possible D gene (7 bases). V dropped 4 bases and J dropped 5 bases, with 18 bases sitting between them. The CDR3 is made up of 15 amino acids. Germline CDR1 SGHNT, CDR2 YYREEE (reference sequence). CDR3 DNA sequence: TGTGCCAGCAGCCCCGGAGGGGGGGCCGGGGAGACCCAGTACTTC. This codes for CASSPGGGAGETQYF. Filled out from reference TRBV5-4 and TRBJ2-5, the complete variable domain reads ETGVTQSPTHLIKTRGQQVTLRCSSQSGHNTVSWYQQALGQGPQFIFQYYREEENGRGNFPPRFSGLQFPNYSSELNVNALELDDSALYLCASSPGGGAGETQYFGPGTRLLVL.